The rows below give T cell receptor beta chains drawn from one sample of a study of T cells in Graves' hyperthyroidism and ophthalmopathy. TCRdb itself ran the multiplex PCR reads through MiXCR, one entry per CDR3 protein. The sample yields some 600,000 distinct CDR3 sequences, 46% seen once. Sequencing was carried out using peripheral blood or thyroid tissue (not recorded which). The source is a woman aged 18-29 years with Graves' hyperthyroidism. The CDR3 runs from the conserved cysteine through the conserved F or W. D genes are given only for firm matches. Clone size, where shown, is once, few, many, or a class for clones that have expanded.

J gene,clone size,CDR3 length,V gene,D gene,CDR3 protein,CDR3 DNA
TRBJ2-5,few,16,TRBV2,.,CASSYWGETTQETQYF,TGTGCCAGCAGTTACTGGGGCGAAACTACACAAGAGACCCAGTACTTC
TRBJ1-6,.,12,TRBV10-3,TRBD1,CAIGQAGSPLHF,TGTGCCATCGGACAGGCGGGCTCACCCCTCCACTTT
TRBJ1-5,many,15,TRBV29-1,TRBD1,CSVRVRTGFNQPQHF,TGCAGCGTTAGAGTTAGGACAGGGTTCAATCAGCCCCAGCATTTT
TRBJ1-2,.,12,TRBV29-1,TRBD1,CSVGDRRYGYTF,TGCAGCGTTGGGGACAGGCGCTATGGCTACACCTTC
TRBJ1-4,.,15,TRBV7-2,.,CASSSWAVTNEKLFF,TGTGCCAGCAGCTCGTGGGCGGTAACTAATGAAAAACTGTTTTTT
TRBJ1-1,few,13,TRBV20-1,.,CSAEGLLNTEAFF,TGCAGTGCTGAGGGACTCCTTAACACTGAAGCTTTCTTT
TRBJ2-5,.,16,TRBV2,TRBD2,CASSNLLAGGQETQYF,TGTGCCAGCAGCAATTTACTAGCGGGAGGGCAAGAGACCCAGTACTTC
TRBJ2-7,.,15,TRBV7-2,.,CASSPSERLLNEQYF,TGTGCCAGCAGCCCATCAGAGCGTCTTTTGAACGAGCAGTACTTC
TRBJ1-2,few,16,TRBV7-2,TRBD1,CASSLGPRGRFGGYTF,TGTGCCAGCAGCTTAGGGCCCAGGGGGCGCTTCGGTGGCTACACCTTC
TRBJ2-7,.,11,TRBV7-9,.,CASRGRDEQYF,TGTGCCAGCAGGGGCCGGGACGAGCAGTACTTC
TRBJ2-7,.,15,TRBV10-3,.,CAISGKRHPTYEQYF,TGTGCCATCAGTGGGAAGCGTCATCCCACGTACGAGCAGTACTTC
TRBJ2-5,few,12,TRBV5-1,.,CASSLELETQYF,TGCGCCAGCAGCTTGGAACTAGAGACCCAGTACTTC
TRBJ1-3,.,10,TRBV5-5,.,CASSTDTIYF,TGTGCCAGCAGCACGGACACCATATATTTT
TRBJ1-1,many,14,TRBV7-9,TRBD1,CASSPSGQGYEAFF,TGTGCCAGCAGTCCTTCGGGACAGGGGTATGAAGCTTTCTTT
TRBJ1-1,.,14,TRBV6-6,.,CASSWRGRDTEAFF,TGTGCCAGCAGTTGGAGGGGAAGGGACACTGAAGCTTTCTTT
TRBJ2-5,many,13,TRBV7-9,TRBD2,CASSPTSTETQYF,TGTGCCAGCAGCCCGACTAGCACAGAGACCCAGTACTTC
TRBJ2-2,.,13,TRBV10-1,.,CASSDQQSGELFF,TGTGCCAGCAGTGATCAACAGAGCGGGGAGCTGTTTTTT
TRBJ2-7,.,14,TRBV29-1,.,CSASRAPWADEQYF,TGCAGCGCTTCAAGGGCCCCCTGGGCGGACGAGCAGTACTTC
TRBJ1-5,.,16,TRBV2,.,CASSLSGLDSNQPQHF,TGTGCCAGCAGTTTAAGCGGACTCGATAGCAATCAGCCCCAGCATTTT
TRBJ2-5,few,15,TRBV12-3/TRBV12-4,TRBD2,CASSLQGLAQETQYF,TGTGCCAGCAGCCTGCAAGGACTAGCCCAAGAGACCCAGTACTTC
TRBJ1-4,.,11,TRBV2,.,CASGGKEKLFF,TGTGCCAGCGGGGGAAAGGAAAAACTGTTTTTT
TRBJ2-7,.,13,TRBV9,.,CASSGIATVEQYF,TGTGCCAGCAGCGGGATTGCTACAGTCGAGCAGTACTTC